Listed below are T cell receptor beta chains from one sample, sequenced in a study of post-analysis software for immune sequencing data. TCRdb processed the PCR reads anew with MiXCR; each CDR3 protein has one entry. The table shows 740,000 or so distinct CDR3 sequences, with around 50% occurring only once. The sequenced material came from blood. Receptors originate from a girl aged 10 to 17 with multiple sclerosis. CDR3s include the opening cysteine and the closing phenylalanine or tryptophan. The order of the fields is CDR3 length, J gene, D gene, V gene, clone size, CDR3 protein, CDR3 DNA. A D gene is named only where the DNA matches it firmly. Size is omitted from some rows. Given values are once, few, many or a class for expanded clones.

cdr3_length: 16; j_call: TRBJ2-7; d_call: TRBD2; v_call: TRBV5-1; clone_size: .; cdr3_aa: CASSKGLAGGPYEQYF; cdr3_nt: TGCGCCAGCAGTAAGGGACTAGCGGGGGGGCCCTACGAGCAGTACTTC
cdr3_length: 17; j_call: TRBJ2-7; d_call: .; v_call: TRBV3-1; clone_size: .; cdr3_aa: CASSQSWVGATGTEQYF; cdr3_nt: TGTGCCAGCAGCCAATCCTGGGTTGGGGCCACAGGGACCGAGCAGTACTTC
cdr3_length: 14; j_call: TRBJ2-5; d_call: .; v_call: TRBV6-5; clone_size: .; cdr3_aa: CASRVTSGTGEQYF; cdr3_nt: TGTGCCAGCAGGGTGACTAGCGGGACAGGGGAGCAGTACTTC
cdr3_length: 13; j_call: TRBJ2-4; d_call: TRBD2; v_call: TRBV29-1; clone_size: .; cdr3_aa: CSAAGLAGGEQYF; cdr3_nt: TGCAGCGCTGCGGGACTAGCGGGAGGTGAGCAGTACTTC
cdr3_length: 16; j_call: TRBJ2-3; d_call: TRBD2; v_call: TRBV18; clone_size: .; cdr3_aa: CASSSLAGPPTDTQYF; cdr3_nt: TGTGCCAGCTCATCGCTAGCGGGGCCCCCCACAGATACGCAGTATTTT
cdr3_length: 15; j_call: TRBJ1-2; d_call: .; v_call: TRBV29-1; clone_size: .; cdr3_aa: CSVEDARQWAYGYTF; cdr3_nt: TGCAGCGTTGAAGATGCCCGTCAATGGGCCTATGGCTACACCTTC
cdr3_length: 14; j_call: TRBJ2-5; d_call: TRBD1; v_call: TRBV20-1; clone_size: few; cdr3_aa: CSAPDRAIQETQYF; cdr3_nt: TGCAGTGCTCCGGACAGGGCCATCCAAGAGACCCAGTACTTC
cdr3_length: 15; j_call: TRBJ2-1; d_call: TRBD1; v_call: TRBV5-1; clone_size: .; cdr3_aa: CASSLLPDRRNEQFF; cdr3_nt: TGCGCCAGCAGTCTTCTTCCGGACAGGAGGAATGAGCAGTTCTTC
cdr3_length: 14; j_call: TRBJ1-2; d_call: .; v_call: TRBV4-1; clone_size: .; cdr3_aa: CASSQEVGPYGYTF; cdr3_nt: TGCGCCAGCAGCCAAGAGGTCGGACCCTATGGCTACACCTTC
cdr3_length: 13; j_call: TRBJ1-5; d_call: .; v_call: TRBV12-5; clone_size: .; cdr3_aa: CASGSRGRQPQHF; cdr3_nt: TGTGCTAGTGGTTCCAGGGGCCGGCAGCCCCAGCATTTT